This TCR beta chain was identified during a study of blood T cells in healthy people across ages. Study findings and constraints: Per million T cells, TCR beta diversity dropped about linearly as age rose. Any changes in expanded clonotypes were possibly confounded, as donor CMV status remained unknown.

A remark on this clonotype: Its target is not known.

With V trimmed by 5 bases and J by 7 bases, 10 bases remained unmatched. Per the germline V gene, CDR1 is LNHNV and CDR2 is YYDKDF (reference sequence). This CDR3 has 15 amino acids. A J-beta primer mix and a sample-barcoded 5' primer were used in a second PCR of roughly 7 to 12 cycles. MiXCR, run by TCRdb on the 5' RACE reads, gives a single entry per CDR3 protein. The table includes 580,000 or so distinct CDR3 sequences, more than 45% detected once. The sequence derives from a man aged 80 or over in good health. V usage is TRBV15 and J usage is TRBJ2-1, with TRBD2 matching over 8 bases. Material for sequencing was blood. CDR3 amino acids: CATSALLRGGNEQFF. In DNA, the CDR3 is TGTGCCACCAGCGCACTACTCCGGGGGGGGAATGAGCAGTTCTTC.